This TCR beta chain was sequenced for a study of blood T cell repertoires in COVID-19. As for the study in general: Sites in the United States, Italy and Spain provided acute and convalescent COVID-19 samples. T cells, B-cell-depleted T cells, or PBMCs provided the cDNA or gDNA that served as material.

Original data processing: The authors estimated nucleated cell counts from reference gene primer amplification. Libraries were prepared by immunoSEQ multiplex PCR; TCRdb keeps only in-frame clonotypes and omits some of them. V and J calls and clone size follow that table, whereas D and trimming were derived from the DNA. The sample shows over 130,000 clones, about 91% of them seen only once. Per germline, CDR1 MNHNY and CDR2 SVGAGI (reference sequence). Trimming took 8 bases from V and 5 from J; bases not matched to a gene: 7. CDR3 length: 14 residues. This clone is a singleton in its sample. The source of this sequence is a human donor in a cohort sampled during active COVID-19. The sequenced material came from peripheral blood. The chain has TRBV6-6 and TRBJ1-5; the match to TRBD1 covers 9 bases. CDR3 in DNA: TGTGCCAGCCGGACAGGGGCGGGTGATCAGCCCCAGCATTTT. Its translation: CASRTGAGDQPQHF.